This T cell receptor (beta chain) is drawn from a study of radiation and T cells in renal cell carcinoma. Germline assignment: CDR1 SGHNT and CDR2 YYREEE (reference sequence). The CDR3 has 14 amino acids. With 3 bases removed from V and 4 bases from J, the gap between germline ends came to 13 bases. Measured with immunoSEQ multiplex PCR; TCRdb has only the in-frame clones, and not every one. Altogether about 19,000 clones are present, roughly two thirds being singletons, with the ten largest covering around 13%. As for treatment: 15 Gy SBRT to primary tumor, nephrectomy 4 weeks later. The source material was tumor tissue, sampled from a patient whose treatment included radiotherapy and nephrectomy. This clonotype was sampled from a woman between 70 and 85 years old with renal cell carcinoma. The rearrangement links TRBV5-4 to TRBJ2-5; D call uncertain. The CDR3 here is CASSSAHLTETQYF. CDR3 sequence (DNA): TGTGCCAGCAGCTCGGCTCACCTGACAGAGACCCAGTACTTC.